This T cell receptor beta chain originates from a study of cytomegalovirus exposure and HLA in healthy donors. Whole-study findings and limits: With later analysis, a missense DCLRE1C variant became linked to TCR beta V- and J-gene trimming. Overall, under 200 TCR beta chains were annotated as cytomegalovirus-associated. An analysis done earlier found most TCR beta V segments productive about 90% or about 30% of the time.

The PCR made use of 60 Vbeta and 13 Jbeta primers. The method was immunoSEQ multiplex PCR; TCRdb's version includes in-frame clones alone and lacks a portion of them. Here the sample spans fewer than 250,000 clones, 79% being singletons. Germline V gene lookup returns CDR1 LNHNV and CDR2 YYDKDF (reference sequence). This CDR3 comprises 16 residues. This clone was recorded once. Its cognate antigen is unknown. Sequenced: PBMCs. The clonotype originates from a male donor in good health and CMV-seropositive. V and J are TRBV15 and TRBJ2-5, with TRBD1 identical over 9 bases. The better agreement between TRBJ2-7 and the DNA end casts doubt on the J call. CDR3 coding DNA: TGTGCCACCAGCAGAGATAGTCAACAGGGGGCTTACGAGCAGTACTTC. This codes for CATSRDSQQGAYEQYF.